This paragraph covers one TCR beta chain sequence. Its antigen is still unknown. Per-base quality was not reported, and no clone a single base away is much larger than it. Using the immunoSEQ assay, TCRB CDR3 regions were amplified from 2 micrograms of genomic DNA, or from all available DNA when less than that was on hand. For multiplex PCR, 60 forward primers for TCR V beta segments and 13 reverse primers for J beta segments were used. To estimate reads per starting template, synthetic control templates were spiked into each sample at limiting dilution. Sequencing produced 87 bp reads on the Illumina HiSeq System. As for the original processing: To remove PCR and sequencing errors, closely related sequences were merged with a nearest neighbor algorithm. TCR overlap was defined as the percentage of unique tumor TCR beta sequences that were also found in the peripheral blood of the same patient. The immuneACCESS repertoire file appears here via TCRdb, limited to in-frame rearrangements. These files lack a portion of the clones; in checked studies, under half of the deficit traces to unresolved V genes, and the cause of the others is not known. V, J and clone size reflect that table, while D and trimming were determined from the DNA. The sample yields 45,000 to 50,000 clones; less than 90% were counted once. Together, the top ten hold roughly 10% of the sample.

Patients were selected on the basis of adequate residual fresh-frozen tumor tissue and more than two years of available survival data. An isocitrate dehydrogenase mutation was not carried by any of the glioblastoma patients, although molecular status was otherwise variable. PBMC were collected before vaccination, two weeks after the third vaccination, and at tumor progression when it occurred. The Qiagen DNeasy Blood extraction Kit was used to extract genomic DNA. This entry is derived from a study of glioma-infiltrating T cells after dendritic cell vaccination (dated by TCRdb to about 2016). About the full investigation: Of the roughly 15 glioblastoma patients in the cohort, all drawn from Phase I and II dendritic cell vaccination trials, 9 were newly diagnosed and 6 had recurrent disease. Between about 2002 and 2013, patients were given autologous tumor lysate-pulsed dendritic cell vaccination. The vaccine consisted of monocyte-derived dendritic cells cultured about 7 days with IL-4 and GM-CSF, then pulsed overnight with autologous tumor lysate. Each patient got three intradermal injections of the dendritic cell vaccine, spaced at biweekly intervals, in the arm below the axilla. Deep sequencing of TCR beta CDR3 regions was used to quantify tumor-infiltrating lymphocyte content and compare tumor and blood repertoires in dendritic cell-vaccinated glioblastoma patients. Survival after dendritic cell vaccination was correlated with TCR sequencing metrics, including TIL content and tumor-blood repertoire overlap. What the authors observed across the whole study: The TCR overlap response model with three groups was called speculative and said to need prospective validation. Higher estimated pretreatment TIL content predicted longer time to progression and overall survival after dendritic cell vaccination. The cohort was small and heterogeneous, only a few patients had full blood and tumor sets, and even fewer had initial-recurrent tumor pairs. TCR clonality showed no direct relationship with survival, which suggests that a diverse polyclonal response may matter.

CDR1 and CDR2 were assigned from the germline V gene as LGHNT and FRNRAP. Between the V and J ends, shortened by 0 bases and 0 bases respectively, the junction contains 15 bases. Taken from cysteine to phenylalanine, the CDR3 has 19 residues. Solely the CDR3 DNA is kept, with 57 bases framed from the first base. The chain employs TRBV12-5 and TRBJ1-6; confidence is insufficient to name the D gene. The sample in question was blood, obtained before dendritic cell vaccination. This sequence was found in a human donor with glioblastoma. The CDR3 here reads CASGLVTQAFSSYNSPLHF. The sequenced DNA: TGTGCTAGTGGTTTGGTAACCCAGGCGTTCAGCTCCTATAATTCACCCCTCCACTTT.